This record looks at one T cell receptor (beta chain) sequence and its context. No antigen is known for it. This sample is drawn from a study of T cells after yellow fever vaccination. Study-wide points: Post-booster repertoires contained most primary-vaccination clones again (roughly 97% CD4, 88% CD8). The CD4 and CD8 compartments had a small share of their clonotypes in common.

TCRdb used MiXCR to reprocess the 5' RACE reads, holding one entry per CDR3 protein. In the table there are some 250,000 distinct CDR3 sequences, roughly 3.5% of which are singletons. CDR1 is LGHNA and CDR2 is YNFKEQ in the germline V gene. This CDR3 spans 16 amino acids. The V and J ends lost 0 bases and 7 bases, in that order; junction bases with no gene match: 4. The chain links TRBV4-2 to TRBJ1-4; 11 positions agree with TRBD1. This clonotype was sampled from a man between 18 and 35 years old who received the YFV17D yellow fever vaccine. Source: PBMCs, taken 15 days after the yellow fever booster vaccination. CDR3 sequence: CASSQDPGQGAEKLFF. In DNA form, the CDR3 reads TGTGCCAGCAGCCAAGACCCCGGACAGGGGGCTGAAAAACTGTTTTTT.